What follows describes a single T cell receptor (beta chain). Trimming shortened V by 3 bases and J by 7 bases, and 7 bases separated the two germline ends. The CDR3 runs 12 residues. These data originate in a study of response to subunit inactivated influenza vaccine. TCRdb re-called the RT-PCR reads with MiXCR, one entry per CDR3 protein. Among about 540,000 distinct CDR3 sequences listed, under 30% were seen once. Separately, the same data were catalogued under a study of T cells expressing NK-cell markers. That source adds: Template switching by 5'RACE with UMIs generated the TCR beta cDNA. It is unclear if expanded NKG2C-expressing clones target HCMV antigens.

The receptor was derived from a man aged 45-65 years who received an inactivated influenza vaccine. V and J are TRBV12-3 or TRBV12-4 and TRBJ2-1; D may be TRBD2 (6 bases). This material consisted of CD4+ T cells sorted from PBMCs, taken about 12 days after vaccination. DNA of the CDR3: TGTGCCAGCAGTTTTGGGAGGAATGAGCAGTTCTTC. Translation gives CASSFGRNEQFF.